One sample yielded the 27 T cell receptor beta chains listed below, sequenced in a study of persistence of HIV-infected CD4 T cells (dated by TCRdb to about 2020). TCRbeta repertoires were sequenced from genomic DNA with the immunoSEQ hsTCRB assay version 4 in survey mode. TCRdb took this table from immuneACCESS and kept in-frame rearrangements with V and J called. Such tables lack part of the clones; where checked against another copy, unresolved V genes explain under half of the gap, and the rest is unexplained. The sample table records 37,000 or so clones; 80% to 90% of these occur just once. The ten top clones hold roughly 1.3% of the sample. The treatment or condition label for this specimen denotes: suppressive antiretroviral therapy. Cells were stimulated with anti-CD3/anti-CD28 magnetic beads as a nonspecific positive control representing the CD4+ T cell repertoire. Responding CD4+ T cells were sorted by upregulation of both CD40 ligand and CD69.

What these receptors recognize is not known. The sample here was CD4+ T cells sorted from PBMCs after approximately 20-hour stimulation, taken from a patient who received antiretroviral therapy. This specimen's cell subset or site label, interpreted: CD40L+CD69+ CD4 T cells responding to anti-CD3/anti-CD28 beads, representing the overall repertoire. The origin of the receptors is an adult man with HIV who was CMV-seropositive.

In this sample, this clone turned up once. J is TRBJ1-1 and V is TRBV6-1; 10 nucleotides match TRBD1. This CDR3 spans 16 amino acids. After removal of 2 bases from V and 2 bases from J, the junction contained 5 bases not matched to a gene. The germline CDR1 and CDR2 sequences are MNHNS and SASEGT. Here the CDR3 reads CASSEHMTGGNTEAFF. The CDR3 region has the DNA TGTGCCAGCAGTGAACATATGACAGGGGGCAACACTGAAGCTTTCTTT.

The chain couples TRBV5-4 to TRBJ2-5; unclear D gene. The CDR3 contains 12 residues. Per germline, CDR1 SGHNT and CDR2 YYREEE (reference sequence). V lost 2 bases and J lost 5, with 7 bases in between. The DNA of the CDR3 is TGTGCCAGCAGCTTTTCCTCGGAGACCCAGTACTTC. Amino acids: CASSFSSETQYF.

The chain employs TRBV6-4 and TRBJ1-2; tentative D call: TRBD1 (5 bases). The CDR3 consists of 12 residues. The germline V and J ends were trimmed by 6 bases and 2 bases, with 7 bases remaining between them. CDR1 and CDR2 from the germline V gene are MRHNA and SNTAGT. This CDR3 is CASSPGNYGYTF. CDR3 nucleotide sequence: TGTGCCAGCAGCCCAGGGAACTATGGCTACACCTTC.

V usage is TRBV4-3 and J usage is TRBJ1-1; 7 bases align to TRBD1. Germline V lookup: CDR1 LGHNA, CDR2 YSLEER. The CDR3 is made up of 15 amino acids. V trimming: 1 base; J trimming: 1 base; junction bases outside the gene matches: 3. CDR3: CASSQGDSWNTEAFF. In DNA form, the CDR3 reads TGCGCCAGCAGCCAAGGGGACAGTTGGAACACTGAAGCTTTCTTT.

The CDR3 is CASSLGGKNEKLFF. The CDR3 DNA sequence: TGTGCCAGCAGCCTGGGGGGGAAGAATGAAAAACTGTTTTTT. V and J are TRBV13 and TRBJ1-4; a possible D gene is TRBD1 (5 bases). Germline lookup yields CDR1 PRHDT and CDR2 FYEKMQ (reference sequence). The CDR3 contains 14 residues. Trimming removed 5 bases at V and 5 bases at J, with 12 bases between.

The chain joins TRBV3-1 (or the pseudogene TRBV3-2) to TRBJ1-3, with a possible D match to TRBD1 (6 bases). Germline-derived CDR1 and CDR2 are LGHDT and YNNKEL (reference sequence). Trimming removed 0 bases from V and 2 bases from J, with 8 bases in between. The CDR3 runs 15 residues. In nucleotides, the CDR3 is TGTGCCAGCAGCCAAGAAGGGGGGGCTGGAAACACCATATATTTT. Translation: CASSQEGGAGNTIYF.

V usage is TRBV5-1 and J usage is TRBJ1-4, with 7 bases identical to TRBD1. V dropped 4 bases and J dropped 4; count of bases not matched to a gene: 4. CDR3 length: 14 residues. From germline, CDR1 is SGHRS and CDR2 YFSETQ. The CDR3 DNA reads TGCGCCAGCAGCCTGGGACAGATTAATGAAAAACTGTTTTTT. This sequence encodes CASSLGQINEKLFF.

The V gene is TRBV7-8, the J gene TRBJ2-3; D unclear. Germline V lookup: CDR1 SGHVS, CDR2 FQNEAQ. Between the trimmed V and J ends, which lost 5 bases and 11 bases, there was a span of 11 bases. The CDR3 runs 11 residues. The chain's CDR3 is CASSPKHEQYF. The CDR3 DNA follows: TGTGCCAGCAGCCCAAAGCATGAGCAGTATTTT.

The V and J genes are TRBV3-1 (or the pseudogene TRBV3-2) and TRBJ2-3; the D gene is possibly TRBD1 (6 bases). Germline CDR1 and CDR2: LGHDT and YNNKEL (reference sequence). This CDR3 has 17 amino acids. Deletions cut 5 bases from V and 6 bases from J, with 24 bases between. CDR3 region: CASSKQKTGISADTQYF. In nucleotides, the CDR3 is TGTGCCAGCAGCAAACAAAAGACAGGTATTTCAGCGGATACGCAGTATTTT.

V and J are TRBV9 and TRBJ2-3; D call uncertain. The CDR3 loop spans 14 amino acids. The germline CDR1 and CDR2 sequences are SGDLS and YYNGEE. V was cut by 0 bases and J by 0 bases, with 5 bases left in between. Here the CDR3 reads CASSVVSSTDTQYF. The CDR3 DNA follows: TGTGCCAGCAGCGTAGTTAGTAGCACAGATACGCAGTATTTT.

The CDR3 protein is CASRILGTGQYNEQFF. CDR3 DNA: TGTGCCAGCAGGATTCTCGGGACAGGACAATACAATGAGCAGTTCTTC. The rearrangement uses TRBV28 and TRBJ2-1, with 8 bases lining up with TRBD1. With V trimmed by 6 bases and J by 4 bases, 11 bases remained unmatched. The CDR3 contains 16 residues. In germline, CDR1 is MDHEN, CDR2 SYDVKM.

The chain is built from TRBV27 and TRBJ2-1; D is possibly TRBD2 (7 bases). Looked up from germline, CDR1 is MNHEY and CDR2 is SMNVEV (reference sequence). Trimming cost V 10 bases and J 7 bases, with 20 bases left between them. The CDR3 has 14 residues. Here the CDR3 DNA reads TGTGCCACCCTCTCCCGGACTAGGGGGAATGAGCAGTTCTTC. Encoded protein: CATLSRTRGNEQFF.

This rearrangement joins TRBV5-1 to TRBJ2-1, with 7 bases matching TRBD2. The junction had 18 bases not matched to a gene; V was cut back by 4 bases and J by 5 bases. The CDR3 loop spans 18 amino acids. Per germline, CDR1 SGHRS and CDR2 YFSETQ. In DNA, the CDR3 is TGCGCCAGCAGCCCGTCACGGGAGCGGGGCAACCGGGACAATGAGCAGTTCTTC. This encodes CASSPSRERGNRDNEQFF.

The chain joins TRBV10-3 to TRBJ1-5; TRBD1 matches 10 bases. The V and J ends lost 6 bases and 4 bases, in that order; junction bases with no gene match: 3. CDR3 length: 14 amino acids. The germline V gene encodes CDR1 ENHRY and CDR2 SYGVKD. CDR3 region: CAIRGDRGNQPQHF. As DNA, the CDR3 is TGTGCCATCAGGGGGGACAGGGGTAATCAGCCCCAGCATTTT.

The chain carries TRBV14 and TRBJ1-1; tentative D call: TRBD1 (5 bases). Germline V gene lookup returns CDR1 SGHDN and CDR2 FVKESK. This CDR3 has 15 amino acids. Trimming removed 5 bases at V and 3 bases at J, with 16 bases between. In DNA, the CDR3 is TGTGCCAGCAGCACTCGGGACGGAAGATACACTGAAGCTTTCTTT. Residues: CASSTRDGRYTEAFF. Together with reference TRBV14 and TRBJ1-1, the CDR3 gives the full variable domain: EAGVTQFPSHSVIEKGQTVTLRCDPISGHDNLYWYRRVMGKEIKFLLHFVKESKQDESGMPNNRFLAERTGGTYSTLKVQPAELEDSGVYFCASSTRDGRYTEAFFGQGTRLTVV.

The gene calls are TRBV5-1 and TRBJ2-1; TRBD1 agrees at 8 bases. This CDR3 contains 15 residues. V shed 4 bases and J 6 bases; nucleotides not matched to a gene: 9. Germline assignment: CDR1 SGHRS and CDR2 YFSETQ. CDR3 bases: TGCGCCAGCAGCCTAGGACAGGGTGGGGGCAATGAGCAGTTCTTC. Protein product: CASSLGQGGGNEQFF.

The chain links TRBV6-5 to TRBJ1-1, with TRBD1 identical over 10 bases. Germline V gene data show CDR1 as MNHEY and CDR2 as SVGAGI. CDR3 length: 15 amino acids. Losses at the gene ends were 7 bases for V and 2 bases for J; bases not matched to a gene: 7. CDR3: CASTTMTGGNTEAFF. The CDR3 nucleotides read TGTGCCAGCACCACTATGACAGGGGGCAACACTGAAGCTTTCTTT.

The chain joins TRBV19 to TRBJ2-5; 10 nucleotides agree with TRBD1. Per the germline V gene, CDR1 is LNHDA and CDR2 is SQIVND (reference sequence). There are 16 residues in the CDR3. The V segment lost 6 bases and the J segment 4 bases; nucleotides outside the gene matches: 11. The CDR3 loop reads CASSPPLGQGRETQYF. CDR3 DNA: TGTGCCAGTAGCCCGCCCCTGGGACAGGGGAGAGAGACCCAGTACTTC.

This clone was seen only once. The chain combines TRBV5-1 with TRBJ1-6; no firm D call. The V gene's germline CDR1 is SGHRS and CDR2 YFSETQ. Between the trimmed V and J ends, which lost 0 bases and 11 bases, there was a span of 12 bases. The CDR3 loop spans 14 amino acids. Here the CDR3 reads CASSLDTASPPLHF. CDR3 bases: TGCGCCAGCAGCTTGGACACGGCGTCCCCACCCCTCCACTTT.

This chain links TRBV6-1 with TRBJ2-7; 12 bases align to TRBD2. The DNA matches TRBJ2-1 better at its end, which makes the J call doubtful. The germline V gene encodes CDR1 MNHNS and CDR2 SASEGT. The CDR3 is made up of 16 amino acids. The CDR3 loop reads CASSGTSGTIQETQFF. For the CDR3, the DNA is TGTGCCAGCAGTGGGACTAGCGGGACCATCCAAGAGACCCAGTTCTTC.

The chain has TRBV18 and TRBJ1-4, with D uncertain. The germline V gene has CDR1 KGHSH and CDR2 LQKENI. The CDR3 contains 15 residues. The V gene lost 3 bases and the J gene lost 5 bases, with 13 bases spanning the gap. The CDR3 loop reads CASSPRERENEKLFF. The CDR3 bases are TGTGCCAGCTCACCCCGGGAGCGGGAGAATGAAAAACTGTTTTTT.

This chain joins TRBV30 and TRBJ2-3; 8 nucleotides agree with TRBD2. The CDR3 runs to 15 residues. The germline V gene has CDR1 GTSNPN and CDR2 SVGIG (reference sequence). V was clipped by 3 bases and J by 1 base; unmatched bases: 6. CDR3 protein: CAWRAGLARTDTQYF. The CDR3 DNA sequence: TGTGCCTGGAGGGCTGGACTAGCCCGCACAGATACGCAGTATTTT. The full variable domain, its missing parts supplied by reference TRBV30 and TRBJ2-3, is SQTIHQWPATLVQPVGSPLSLECTVEGTSNPNLYWYRQAAGRGLQLLFYSVGIGQISSEVPQNLSASRPQDRQFILSSKKLLLSDSGFYLCAWRAGLARTDTQYFGPGTRLTVL.

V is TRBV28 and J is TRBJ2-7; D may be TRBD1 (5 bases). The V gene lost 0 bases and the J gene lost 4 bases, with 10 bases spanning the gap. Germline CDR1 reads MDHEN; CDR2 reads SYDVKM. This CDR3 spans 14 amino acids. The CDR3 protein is CASSLWRTSYEQYF. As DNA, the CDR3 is TGTGCCAGCAGTTTATGGAGGACATCTTACGAGCAGTACTTC.

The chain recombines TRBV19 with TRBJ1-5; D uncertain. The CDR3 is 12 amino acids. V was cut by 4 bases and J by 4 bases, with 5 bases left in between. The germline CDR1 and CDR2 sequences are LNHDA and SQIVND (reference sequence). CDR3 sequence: CASSTQNQPQHF. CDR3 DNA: TGTGCCAGTAGTACCCAAAATCAGCCCCAGCATTTT.

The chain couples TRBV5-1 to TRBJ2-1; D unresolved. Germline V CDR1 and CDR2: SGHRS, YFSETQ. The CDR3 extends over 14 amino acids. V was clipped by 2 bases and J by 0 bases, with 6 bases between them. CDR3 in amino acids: CASSLGFSYNEQFF. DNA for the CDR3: TGCGCCAGCAGCTTAGGGTTCTCCTACAATGAGCAGTTCTTC.

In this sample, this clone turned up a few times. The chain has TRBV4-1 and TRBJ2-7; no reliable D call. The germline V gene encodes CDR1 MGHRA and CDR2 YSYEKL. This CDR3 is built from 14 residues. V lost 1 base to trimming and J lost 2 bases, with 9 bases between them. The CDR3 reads CASSQAPLTYEQYF. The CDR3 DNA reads TGCGCCAGCAGCCAAGCTCCCCTAACCTACGAGCAGTACTTC.

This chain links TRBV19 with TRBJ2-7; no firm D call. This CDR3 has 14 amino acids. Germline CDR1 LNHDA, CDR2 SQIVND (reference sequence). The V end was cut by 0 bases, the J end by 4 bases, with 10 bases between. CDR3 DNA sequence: TGTGCCAGTAGTATAGATGTACAGACTTACGAGCAGTACTTC. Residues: CASSIDVQTYEQYF. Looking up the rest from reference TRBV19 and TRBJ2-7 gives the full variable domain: DGGITQSPKYLFRKEGQNVTLSCEQNLNHDAMYWYRQDPGQGLRLIYYSQIVNDFQKGDIAEGYSVSREKKESFPLTVTSAQKNPTAFYLCASSIDVQTYEQYFGPGTRLTVT.